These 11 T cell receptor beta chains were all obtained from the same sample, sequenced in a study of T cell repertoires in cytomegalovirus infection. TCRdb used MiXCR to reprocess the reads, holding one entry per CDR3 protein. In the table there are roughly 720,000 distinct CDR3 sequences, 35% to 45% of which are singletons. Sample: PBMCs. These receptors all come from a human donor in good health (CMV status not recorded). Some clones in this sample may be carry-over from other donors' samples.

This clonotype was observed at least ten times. For the CDR3, the DNA is TGCAGTGCTAGGGGGCGGTTTCTGCCCGAGACTGAAGCTTTCTTT. Protein: CSARGRFLPETEAFF. The V and J genes are TRBV20-1 and TRBJ1-1, with D possibly TRBD1 on 5 matching bases. Germline CDR1 reads DFQATT; CDR2 reads SNEGSKA (reference sequence). This CDR3 spans 15 amino acids. V gave up 3 bases and J gave up 5 bases, with 19 bases separating them.

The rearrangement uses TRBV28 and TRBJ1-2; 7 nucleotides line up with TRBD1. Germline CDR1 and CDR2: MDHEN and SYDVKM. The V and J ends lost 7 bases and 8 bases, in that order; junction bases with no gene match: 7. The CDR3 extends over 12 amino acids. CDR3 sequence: CASITRQGGYTF. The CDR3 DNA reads TGTGCCAGCATCACACGACAGGGCGGCTACACCTTC.

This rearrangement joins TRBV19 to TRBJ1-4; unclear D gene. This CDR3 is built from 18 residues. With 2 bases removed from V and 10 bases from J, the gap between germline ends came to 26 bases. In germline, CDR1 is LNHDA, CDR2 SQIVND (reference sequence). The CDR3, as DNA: TGTGCCAGTAGTATATCATCGTGGTCGTATCGAGAGAACGGAAAACTGTTTTTT. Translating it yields CASSISSWSYRENGKLFF. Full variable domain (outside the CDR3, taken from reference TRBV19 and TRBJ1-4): DGGITQSPKYLFRKEGQNVTLSCEQNLNHDAMYWYRQDPGQGLRLIYYSQIVNDFQKGDIAEGYSVSREKKESFPLTVTSAQKNPTAFYLCASSISSWSYRENGKLFFGSGTQLSVL.

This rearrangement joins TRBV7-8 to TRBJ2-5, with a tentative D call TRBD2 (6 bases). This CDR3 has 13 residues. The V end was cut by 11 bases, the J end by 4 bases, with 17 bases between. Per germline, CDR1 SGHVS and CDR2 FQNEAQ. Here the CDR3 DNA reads TGTGCCGGACTATCCGGGACGGGAGAGACCCAGTACTTC. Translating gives CAGLSGTGETQYF.

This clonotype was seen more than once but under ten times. As DNA, the CDR3 is TGTGCCATCAGTGCCTCGACAGGGCAAGAGACCCAGTACTTC. Encoded protein: CAISASTGQETQYF. The chain has TRBV10-3 and TRBJ2-5; 7 nucleotides align to TRBD1. This CDR3 contains 14 residues. V was clipped by 4 bases and J by 2 bases; unmatched bases: 4. Germline loops: CDR1 ENHRY, CDR2 SYGVKD.

The CDR3: CASSIRTSGYTDTQYF. For the CDR3, the DNA is TGTGCCAGCAGCATCCGGACTAGCGGGTACACAGATACGCAGTATTTT. This sequence joins TRBV7-2 and TRBJ2-3; 11 nucleotides align to TRBD2. The CDR3 is 16 residues long. Germline V gene sequence: CDR1 SGHTA, CDR2 FQGNSA. The V segment lost 5 bases and the J segment 2 bases; nucleotides outside the gene matches: 6. The full variable domain, its missing parts supplied by reference TRBV7-2 and TRBJ2-3, is GAGVSQSPSNKVTEKGKDVELRCDPISGHTALYWYRQSLGQGLEFLIYFQGNSAPDKSGLPSDRFSAERTGGSVSTLTIQRTQQEDSAVYLCASSIRTSGYTDTQYFGPGTRLTVL.

CDR3 sequence: CASSSGTVGETQYF. The CDR3 DNA sequence: TGTGCCAGCAGTTCTGGTACAGTCGGAGAGACCCAGTACTTC. The chain uses TRBV28 and TRBJ2-5, with D unclear. This CDR3 has 14 residues. V gave up 4 bases and J gave up 4 bases, with 13 bases separating them. Germline V gene data show CDR1 as MDHEN and CDR2 as SYDVKM.

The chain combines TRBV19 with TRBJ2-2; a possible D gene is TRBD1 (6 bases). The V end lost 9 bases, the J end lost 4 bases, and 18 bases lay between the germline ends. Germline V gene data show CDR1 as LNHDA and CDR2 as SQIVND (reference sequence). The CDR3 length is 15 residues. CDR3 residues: CASTSSTGLTGELFF. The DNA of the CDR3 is TGTGCCAGCACCTCCTCGACAGGTCTCACCGGGGAGCTGTTTTTT.

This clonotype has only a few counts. As DNA, the CDR3 is TGTGCCAGCAGCACGGGGGCGTCCTACGAGCAGTACTTC. Its translation: CASSTGASYEQYF. The V and J genes are TRBV7-2 and TRBJ2-7, with D perhaps TRBD1 or TRBD2 (6 bases each). V lost 5 bases, J lost 1 base, and 9 bases lay in between. CDR3 length: 13 residues. Germline V gene sequence: CDR1 SGHTA, CDR2 FQGNSA.

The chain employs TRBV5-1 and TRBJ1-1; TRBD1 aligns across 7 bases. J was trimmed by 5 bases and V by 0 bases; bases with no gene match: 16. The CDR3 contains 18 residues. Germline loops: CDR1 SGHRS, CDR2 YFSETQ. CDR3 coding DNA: TGCGCCAGCAGCTTGGCCCCGAGGGACAGCCCTCGGGGGACTGAAGCTTTCTTT. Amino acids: CASSLAPRDSPRGTEAFF. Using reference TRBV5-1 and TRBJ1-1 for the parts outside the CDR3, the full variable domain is KAGVTQTPRYLIKTRGQQVTLSCSPISGHRSVSWYQQTPGQGLQFLFEYFSETQRNKGNFPGRFSGRQFSNSRSEMNVSTLELGDSALYLCASSLAPRDSPRGTEAFFGQGTRLTVV.

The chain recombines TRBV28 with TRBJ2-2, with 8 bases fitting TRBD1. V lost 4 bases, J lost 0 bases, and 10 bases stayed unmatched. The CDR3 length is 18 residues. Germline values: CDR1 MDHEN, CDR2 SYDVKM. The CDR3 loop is CASSSPSRQGTNTGELFF. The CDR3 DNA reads TGTGCCAGCAGTTCACCCAGCAGACAGGGGACGAACACCGGGGAGCTGTTTTTT.